Below, 21 T cell receptor beta chains from the same sample are listed, as sequenced in a study of patients and donors after allogeneic stem cell transplantation. TCRdb reprocessed the RT-PCR reads with MiXCR, giving one entry per CDR3 protein. This repertoire shows 150,000 to 200,000 distinct CDR3 sequences, more than 35% found once; its top ten account for 33%. The sequencing sample was made of blood, either unsorted or a sorted T cell fraction (not recorded which). These receptors all stem from a human donor who was either an allogeneic HSCT recipient or a stem cell or donor lymphocyte infusion donor (not recorded which). It is not recorded whose cells these are; they may come from a transplant donor.

The chain couples TRBV11-2 to TRBJ1-1; a weak D match, TRBD1 (6 bases). V dropped 5 bases and J dropped 0 bases, with 16 bases sitting between them. In germline, CDR1 is SGHAT, CDR2 FQNNGV. This CDR3 region has 16 residues. The CDR3 spells CASSPMGGQMNTEAFF. DNA for the CDR3: TGTGCCAGCAGCCCGATGGGCGGACAGATGAACACTGAAGCTTTCTTT.

The chain carries TRBV11-3 and TRBJ1-2; possibly TRBD1 for D (6 bases). V was shortened by 9 bases and J by 2 bases, with 13 bases between the two germline ends. The CDR3 is 13 amino acids. Germline V gives CDR1 SGHNT, CDR2 YENEEA. The CDR3: CARPRTANYGYTF. As DNA, the CDR3 is TGTGCCAGGCCAAGGACAGCAAACTATGGCTACACCTTC.

In its sample, this clonotype was seen a few times. The CDR3 loop reads CASSQGRTNQPQHF. CDR3 DNA sequence: TGTGCCAGCAGCCAAGGTAGAACAAATCAGCCCCAGCATTTT. The gene calls are TRBV4-2 and TRBJ1-5; D is uncertain. This CDR3 is built from 14 residues. Germline assignment: CDR1 LGHNA and CDR2 YNFKEQ. V was cut by 1 base and J by 4 bases, with 8 bases left in between.

This clonotype was detected only a few times. V usage is TRBV12-3 or TRBV12-4 and J usage is TRBJ2-7, with 9 bases fitting TRBD1. J gave up 3 bases and V 5 bases, and 2 bases lay outside the gene matches. The CDR3 loop spans 13 amino acids. CDR3 protein: CASSRDRVYEQYF. In nucleotides, the CDR3 is TGTGCCAGCAGTCGGGACAGGGTCTACGAGCAGTACTTC.

This clonotype was seen repeatedly, ten times or more. V and J are TRBV28 and TRBJ1-2; the D is unclear. The germline V gene encodes CDR1 MDHEN and CDR2 SYDVKM. The CDR3 is made up of 13 amino acids. V was shortened by 2 bases and J by 4 bases, with 8 bases between the two germline ends. The CDR3 loop reads CASSLDGRYGYTF. The CDR3 coding sequence is TGTGCCAGCAGTTTAGACGGACGCTATGGCTACACCTTC.

CDR3 sequence (DNA): TGTGCCAGCAGTACTAGACTAGCGGTTCCCTACGAGCAGTACTTC. Its protein product is CASSTRLAVPYEQYF. This chain joins TRBV12-3 or TRBV12-4 and TRBJ2-7; TRBD2 matches at 9 bases. This CDR3 has 15 residues. V was pared by 5 bases and J by 2 bases, with 7 bases of the junction left unmatched.

The J gene is TRBJ2-5, the V gene TRBV19, with D perhaps matching TRBD2 (6 bases). This CDR3 spans 15 amino acids. Germline-derived CDR1 and CDR2 are LNHDA and SQIVND (reference sequence). Trimming took 4 bases from V and 2 from J, leaving 14 bases between them. This CDR3 is CASSTGLGGQETQYF. CDR3 nucleotide sequence: TGTGCCAGTAGTACGGGACTGGGGGGACAAGAGACCCAGTACTTC.

This clonotype was seen a few times. The chain couples TRBV14 to TRBJ1-1; 8 bases line up with TRBD1. Germline V gives CDR1 SGHDN, CDR2 FVKESK. This CDR3 is 13 amino acids long. J lost 6 bases, V lost 4 bases, and 4 bases had no gene match. The CDR3 nucleotides are TGTGCCAGCAGCCGGGACAGGACGGCTGAAGCTTTCTTT. Its translation: CASSRDRTAEAFF.

This clonotype was seen only a few times. The chain carries TRBV20-1 and TRBJ2-2, with D possibly matching TRBD1 (5 bases). The CDR3 sequence is 14 residues long. The germline gives CDR1 DFQATT, CDR2 SNEGSKA (reference sequence). V was trimmed by 5 bases and J by 5 bases, leaving 15 bases between them. CDR3 coding DNA: TGCAGTGCTCGGGCGCAGGGTGCGACCGGGGAGCTGTTTTTT. Its translation is CSARAQGATGELFF.

V gene TRBV12-3 or TRBV12-4 combines with J gene TRBJ2-1; 7 nucleotides match TRBD2. Trimming cost V 3 bases and J 7 bases; bases outside gene matches: 15. This CDR3 is built from 17 residues. CDR3 nucleotide sequence: TGTGCCAGCAGTTTGGGCCCCGCGGGAGAAATCGAGAATGAGCAGTTCTTC. Translated, it gives CASSLGPAGEIENEQFF.

The rearrangement uses TRBV24-1 and TRBJ1-2, with D tentatively TRBD1 (6 bases). This CDR3 has 14 residues. The ends were cut back, 4 bases at V and 0 bases at J, with 8 bases in the middle. Germline assignment: CDR1 KGHDR and CDR2 SFDVKD. CDR3 nucleotide sequence: TGTGCCACCAGTGAGGACAGTTCTAACTATGGCTACACCTTC. Its translation: CATSEDSSNYGYTF.

This clonotype was counted only a few times. The chain employs TRBV6-6 and TRBJ2-6; the D is unclear. The CDR3 is made up of 16 amino acids. Trimming removed 4 bases from V and 4 bases from J, with 14 bases in between. CDR1 and CDR2 from the germline V gene are MNHNY and SVGAGI (reference sequence). The CDR3: CASSSPVGSGANVLTF. The CDR3 nucleotides are TGTGCCAGCAGTTCCCCCGTGGGCTCGGGGGCCAACGTCCTGACTTTC.

The chain combines TRBV5-1 with TRBJ1-2; possible D gene TRBD1, 6 bases. The germline V and J ends were trimmed by 1 base and 4 bases, with 14 bases remaining between them. CDR3 size: 15 residues. CDR1 and CDR2 from the germline V gene are SGHRS and YFSETQ. CDR3 region: CASSLRAQGSYGYTF. CDR3 in DNA: TGCGCCAGCAGCTTGAGAGCTCAGGGGAGCTATGGCTACACCTTC. The full variable domain, in which reference TRBV5-1 and TRBJ1-2 provide the parts outside the CDR3, is KAGVTQTPRYLIKTRGQQVTLSCSPISGHRSVSWYQQTPGQGLQFLFEYFSETQRNKGNFPGRFSGRQFSNSRSEMNVSTLELGDSALYLCASSLRAQGSYGYTFGSGTRLTVV.

This clonotype was counted only a few times. This chain links TRBV11-2 with TRBJ2-1, with D possibly TRBD2 on 6 matching bases. V was trimmed by 4 bases and J by 3 bases, leaving 10 bases between them. The length of the CDR3 is 14 residues. CDR1 SGHAT and CDR2 FQNNGV come from the germline V gene. CDR3 loop: CASSSRRGYNEQFF. CDR3 nucleotide sequence: TGTGCCAGCAGCTCCCGGCGGGGCTACAATGAGCAGTTCTTC.

The gene calls are TRBV30 and TRBJ2-3, with 10 bases fitting TRBD2. CDR3 length: 16 amino acids. The trim removed 1 base at V and 0 bases at J, leaving 4 bases unmatched. Per germline, CDR1 GTSNPN and CDR2 SVGIG (reference sequence). The CDR3 region has the DNA TGTGCCTGGAGTGGGCTAGCGGGAGAAAGCACAGATACGCAGTATTTT. It yields the protein CAWSGLAGESTDTQYF.

The gene calls are TRBV5-6 and TRBJ1-1; D possibly corresponds to TRBD1 (5 bases). The CDR3 consists of 14 residues. Deletions cut 3 bases from V and 5 bases from J, with 14 bases between. Germline CDR1 SGHDT, CDR2 YYEEEE. CDR3 amino acids: CASSWIKGLTEAFF. The CDR3 coding sequence is TGTGCCAGCAGCTGGATAAAGGGGCTTACTGAAGCTTTCTTT.

V is TRBV19 and J is TRBJ2-1; possibly TRBD2 for D (6 bases). Looked up from germline, CDR1 is LNHDA and CDR2 is SQIVND (reference sequence). The CDR3 consists of 14 residues. V shed 4 bases and J shed 10 bases, with 17 bases lying between them. CDR3 residues: CASSNILQGGEQFF. The CDR3 region has the DNA TGTGCCAGTAGTAACATACTCCAGGGAGGCGAGCAGTTCTTC.

This clonotype came up a few times. The chain is built from TRBV29-1 and TRBJ2-7; the D gene is possibly TRBD2 (6 bases). CDR3 length: 16 residues. Germline assignment: CDR1 SQVTM and CDR2 ANQGSEA. V was clipped by 1 base and J by 5 bases, with 21 bases between them. The CDR3 sequence is CSVEGGYGSNLNEQYF. CDR3 bases: TGCAGCGTTGAAGGGGGGTACGGGAGCAACCTCAACGAGCAGTACTTC.

This rearrangement joins TRBV5-8 to TRBJ1-5; the D gene is possibly TRBD1 (5 bases). In germline, CDR1 is SGHTS, CDR2 YDEGEE. CDR3 length: 14 amino acids. Trimming pared 2 bases from V and 7 bases from J, leaving 13 bases between. The CDR3 DNA is TGTGCCAGCAGCTTCTTTCAGGGCGGGCAGCCCCAGCATTTT. Protein: CASSFFQGGQPQHF.

The CDR3 region is CASSLARARGEKLFF. In DNA form, the CDR3 reads TGTGCCAGCAGCTTAGCGAGGGCGCGAGGTGAAAAACTGTTTTTT. The chain employs TRBV7-2 and TRBJ1-4; D remains ambiguous. Between the trimmed V and J ends, which lost 0 bases and 7 bases, there was a span of 12 bases. This CDR3 is built from 15 residues. CDR1 and CDR2 from the germline V gene are SGHTA and FQGNSA. Supplemented by reference TRBV7-2 and TRBJ1-4, the full variable domain reads GAGVSQSPSNKVTEKGKDVELRCDPISGHTALYWYRQSLGQGLEFLIYFQGNSAPDKSGLPSDRFSAERTGGSVSTLTIQRTQQEDSAVYLCASSLARARGEKLFFGSGTQLSVL.

This rearrangement joins TRBV11-2 to TRBJ2-5; possible D gene TRBD2, 6 bases. The CDR3 sequence is 16 residues long. From germline, CDR1 is SGHAT and CDR2 FQNNGV. Trimming pared 2 bases from V and 2 bases from J, leaving 15 bases between. This chain's CDR3 is CASSLFPRRGQETQYF. The CDR3 bases are TGTGCCAGCAGCTTATTCCCCCGACGGGGGCAAGAGACCCAGTACTTC. The whole variable domain, filled in from reference TRBV11-2 and TRBJ2-5, reads EAGVAQSPRYKIIEKRQSVAFWCNPISGHATLYWYQQILGQGPKLLIQFQNNGVVDDSQLPKDRFSAERLKGVDSTLKIQPAKLEDSAVYLCASSLFPRRGQETQYFGPGTRLLVL.